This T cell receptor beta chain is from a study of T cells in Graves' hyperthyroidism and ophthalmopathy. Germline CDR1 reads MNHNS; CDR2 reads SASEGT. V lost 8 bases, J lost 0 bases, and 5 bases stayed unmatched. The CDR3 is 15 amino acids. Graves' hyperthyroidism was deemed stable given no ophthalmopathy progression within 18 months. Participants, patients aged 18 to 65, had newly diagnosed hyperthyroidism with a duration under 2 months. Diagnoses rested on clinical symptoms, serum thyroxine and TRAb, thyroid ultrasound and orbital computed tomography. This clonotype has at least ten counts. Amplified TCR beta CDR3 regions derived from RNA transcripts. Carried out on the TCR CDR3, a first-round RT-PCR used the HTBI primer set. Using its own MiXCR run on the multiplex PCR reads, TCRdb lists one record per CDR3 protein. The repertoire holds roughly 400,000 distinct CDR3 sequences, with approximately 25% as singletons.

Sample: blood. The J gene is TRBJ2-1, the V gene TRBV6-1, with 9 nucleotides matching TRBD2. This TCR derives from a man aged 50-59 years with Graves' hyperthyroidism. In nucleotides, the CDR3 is TGTGCCAGCCAAAGCGGGAGGAGCTCCTACAATGAGCAGTTCTTC. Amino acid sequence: CASQSGRSSYNEQFF.